Given below is one T cell receptor beta chain in context. What it binds is not known. After re-calling the 5' RACE reads, TCRdb lists one entry per CDR3 protein, DNA absent. Here the sample table reports more than 400,000 distinct CDR3 sequences. These data belong to a study of T cells expressing NK-cell markers. The CDR3 covers 15 residues. Study-wide findings and caveats: These clonotypes additionally ranked first within the CD3+CD56-NKG2C+ fraction of four donors.

Sample: blood T cells: a sorted CD56 or NKG2C T cell subset, CD4+ or CD8+ T cells, or bulk PBMC T cells (not recorded which). The receptor's source is a woman aged 18-69 years in good health. The V gene is TRBV12-3 or TRBV12-4, the J gene TRBJ2-5; TCRdb returns TRBD2, unconfirmable since there is no DNA. The CDR3 protein is CASSLVIGNSETQYF.